A selection of T cell receptor beta chains follows, all from one sample in a study of blood T cell repertoires in COVID-19. Sequenced by immunoSEQ multiplex PCR; TCRdb stores in-frame clones only, minus some. The table shows around 230,000 clones, with 83% occurring only once. Material for sequencing was peripheral blood. The receptors were gathered from a woman in her thirties or forties with active or convalescent COVID-19. The conserved cysteine and the conserved F or W are not part of the CDR3 here. Each record gives: J gene, clone size, V gene, CDR3 protein. Part of the rows lack a size; the others show once, few, many or a class for expanded clones.

>TRBJ2-7|-|TRBV5-1
ASSSDGYEQY
>TRBJ2-4|-|TRBV9
ASSTHDRAKNIQY
>TRBJ2-7|-|TRBV9
ASSVGPGETYEQY
>TRBJ1-2|-|TRBV27
ASSLSGQNGYT
>TRBJ2-7|-|TRBV30
AWSSGVRITYEQY
>TRBJ2-7|-|TRBV30
AWSVTGRSYEQY
>TRBJ2-5|-|TRBV18
ASSPPKPALNQEAQY
>TRBJ2-3|-|TRBV14
ASSPGLAGASSTDTQY
>TRBJ1-1|few|TRBV29-1
SGRDTNTEAF
>TRBJ1-2|-|TRBV12-3/TRBV12-4
ASSLQGSDGYT
>TRBJ2-7|-|TRBV11-3
ASSHIPVGQGAEATYEQY
>TRBJ1-2|-|TRBV6-2/TRBV6-3
ASSYGTAFNYGYT
>TRBJ2-1|-|TRBV29-1
SVEGTSGRPLNEQF
>TRBJ1-5|-|TRBV2
ASSADRGGNQPQH
>TRBJ2-7|-|TRBV5-4
ASSSGQMNEQY
>TRBJ2-4|-|TRBV18
ASSPPSLAKNIQY